What follows are 6 T cell receptor beta chains derived from one specimen sequenced in a study of cytomegalovirus exposure and HLA in healthy donors. The PCR made use of 60 Vbeta and 13 Jbeta primers. Some clones are missing from TCRdb's copy, which holds only in-frame ones; the method was immunoSEQ multiplex PCR. The table has 150,000 to 200,000 clones, around 80% seen once. Sequencing used PBMCs. These receptors all stem from a woman aged 25 to 39 in good health and CMV-seronegative.

The rearrangement uses TRBV10-2 and TRBJ1-1; D is unresolved. The CDR3 is 13 residues long. Germline V CDR1 and CDR2: WSHSY, SAAADI. V shed 5 bases and J shed 3 bases, with 10 bases lying between them. Here the CDR3 DNA reads TGCGCCAGCAGTTTCAGGCGGGACACTGAAGCTTTCTTT. As protein: CASSFRRDTEAFF.

The chain is built from TRBV15 and TRBJ2-3; 9 bases agree with TRBD2. This CDR3 contains 16 residues. J gave up 2 bases and V 3 bases, and 6 bases lay outside the gene matches. The V gene's germline CDR1 is LNHNV and CDR2 YYDKDF (reference sequence). For the CDR3, the DNA is TGTGCCACCAGCAGGGGACTAGCAGATACCACAGATACGCAGTATTTT. Protein: CATSRGLADTTDTQYF. Full variable domain (remainder filled in from reference TRBV15 and TRBJ2-3): DAMVIQNPRYQVTQFGKPVTLSCSQTLNHNVMYWYQQKSSQAPKLLFHYYDKDFNNEADTPDNFQSRRPNTSFCFLDIRSPGLGDTAMYLCATSRGLADTTDTQYFGPGTRLTVL.

This clone was counted a few times. The chain carries TRBV4-3 and TRBJ2-7; 9 bases align to TRBD2. Germline V CDR1 and CDR2: LGHNA, YSLEER. V lost 0 bases to trimming and J lost 5 bases; unmatched junction nucleotides: 8. The CDR3 runs to 16 residues. DNA for the CDR3: TGCGCCAGCAGCCAAGATAGAAGCGGGAGGCCCCACGAGCAGTACTTC. As protein: CASSQDRSGRPHEQYF.

This clone was found a few times. This sequence joins TRBV5-4 and TRBJ1-1; D might be TRBD1 (6 bases). V was cut by 2 bases and J by 0 bases, with 11 bases left in between. The CDR3 is 15 amino acids. The V gene's germline CDR1 is SGHNT and CDR2 YYREEE (reference sequence). This CDR3 reads CASSFPGAMNTEAFF. The CDR3 DNA follows: TGTGCCAGCAGCTTTCCAGGGGCCATGAACACTGAAGCTTTCTTT.

J is TRBJ2-1 and V is TRBV7-8, with D uncertain. Germline V gives CDR1 SGHVS, CDR2 FQNEAQ. V was shortened by 1 base and J by 1 base, with 11 bases between the two germline ends. The CDR3 runs to 16 residues. CDR3 protein: CASSLVGRSSYNEQFF. In DNA form, the CDR3 reads TGTGCCAGCAGCTTAGTGGGCAGATCATCCTACAATGAGCAGTTCTTC.

Concerning this clone: The junction differs from germline at one of its ends, possibly a read error. The chain recombines TRBV19 with TRBJ2-3, with 12 bases lining up with TRBD2. Germline-derived CDR1 and CDR2 are LNHDA and SQIVND (reference sequence). This CDR3 is built from 13 residues. The CDR3: CASSIQTSGSLDF. The CDR3 DNA follows: TGTGCCAGTAGTATCCAGACTAGCGGGAGTTTGGATTTT.